Following are 11 T cell receptor beta chains from one sample sequenced in a study of blood T cell repertoires in COVID-19. Clones were sequenced by immunoSEQ multiplex PCR, and TCRdb holds only the in-frame ones, with some missing. The sample shows approximately 66,000 clones, 80% to 90% of them seen only once. Input material: peripheral blood. The receptors derive from a human donor with active COVID-19. The donor label of this sample is uncertain.

The V and J genes are TRBV11-2 and TRBJ2-2; 8 bases are a match to TRBD2. Per germline, CDR1 SGHAT and CDR2 FQNNGV. The V and J ends lost 5 bases and 7 bases, in that order; junction bases with no gene match: 3. The CDR3 has 13 residues. The CDR3 protein is CASSRTSLGELFF. The CDR3, as DNA: TGTGCCAGCAGCCGGACTAGCCTCGGGGAGCTGTTTTTT.

The J gene is TRBJ2-1, the V gene TRBV3-1 (or the pseudogene TRBV3-2); 8 bases align to TRBD1. The J segment lost 8 bases and the V segment lost 4 bases, leaving 7 bases of the junction unmatched. CDR3 size: 14 residues. CDR1 is LGHDT and CDR2 is YNNKEL in the germline V gene (reference sequence). The CDR3 here is CASSPSGGSYEQFF. The CDR3, as DNA: TGTGCCAGCAGCCCATCAGGGGGCAGCTATGAGCAGTTCTTC.

This chain joins TRBV7-9 and TRBJ2-5, with TRBD1 matching over 8 bases. CDR1 is SEHNR, CDR2 FQNEAQ, per germline (reference sequence). V trimming: 11 bases; J trimming: 4 bases; junction bases outside the gene matches: 9. The CDR3 is made up of 13 amino acids. The CDR3 bases are TGTGCCTTACCAGGGGGCGTGGGAGAGACCCAGTACTTC. This gives the protein CALPGGVGETQYF.

This clone was seen a single time. The rearrangement joins TRBV13 to TRBJ2-1, with 12 bases identical to TRBD2. The CDR3 has 16 residues. Germline V gene data show CDR1 as PRHDT and CDR2 as FYEKMQ (reference sequence). J lost 5 bases, V lost 4 bases, and 6 bases had no gene match. The CDR3 region is CASSSGLAGTDNEQFF. The CDR3, as DNA: TGTGCCAGCAGCTCCGGACTAGCGGGAACGGACAATGAGCAGTTCTTC.

The sample holds one count of this clone. The V call is TRBV7-9, the J call TRBJ2-3; 8 bases match TRBD2. The CDR3 extends over 17 amino acids. V shed 5 bases and J 5 bases; nucleotides not matched to a gene: 15. Germline V gene data show CDR1 as SEHNR and CDR2 as FQNEAQ (reference sequence). The CDR3 sequence is CASSLLGAAGDEDTQYF. The CDR3 nucleotides are TGTGCCAGCAGCCTCTTAGGGGCAGCGGGAGATGAAGATACGCAGTATTTT.

This chain links TRBV18 with TRBJ2-3, with a possible D match to TRBD1 (7 bases). Germline V gene lookup returns CDR1 KGHSH and CDR2 LQKENI. With 6 bases removed from V and 0 bases from J, the gap between germline ends came to 19 bases. The CDR3 spans 17 residues. The CDR3 reads CASSPGSGGRSTDTQYF. The CDR3 DNA reads as TGTGCCAGCTCTCCCGGTTCAGGGGGGCGCAGCACAGATACGCAGTATTTT.

The chain is built from TRBV14 and TRBJ2-7; tentatively, D is TRBD1 (6 bases). The CDR3 contains 12 residues. The V gene lost 4 bases and the J gene lost 6 bases, with 10 bases spanning the gap. The germline gives CDR1 SGHDN, CDR2 FVKESK. The chain's CDR3 is CASSLQGSEQYF. CDR3 DNA sequence: TGTGCCAGCAGCCTACAGGGTTCCGAGCAGTACTTC.

This chain joins TRBV7-3 and TRBJ2-7; TRBD2 aligns across 7 bases. Per germline, CDR1 SGHTA and CDR2 FQGTGA. V lost 3 bases to trimming and J lost 0 bases; unmatched junction nucleotides: 5. This CDR3 has 15 amino acids. Here the CDR3 reads CASSLAGVDSYEQYF. DNA of the CDR3: TGTGCCAGCAGCTTGGCGGGAGTGGACTCCTACGAGCAGTACTTC.

This clone was observed a single time. The gene calls are TRBV10-3 and TRBJ2-6; D possibly corresponds to TRBD1 (6 bases). V was pared by 3 bases and J by 3 bases, with 9 bases between. The CDR3 covers 15 residues. The germline V gene has CDR1 ENHRY and CDR2 SYGVKD. The CDR3 DNA is TGTGCCATCAGTGAAGGGGGAGATGGGGCCAACGTCCTGACTTTC. Its protein product is CAISEGGDGANVLTF.

The chain joins TRBV11-2 to TRBJ2-2, with a weak D call TRBD2 (5 bases). V lost 4 bases to trimming and J lost 6 bases, with 9 bases between them. Germline assignment: CDR1 SGHAT and CDR2 FQNNGV. This CDR3 is built from 13 residues. CDR3 nucleotides: TGTGCCAGCAGCTCCAAACTAGCCGGGGAGCTGTTTTTT. Protein product: CASSSKLAGELFF. The full variable domain, completed using reference TRBV11-2 and TRBJ2-2, is EAGVAQSPRYKIIEKRQSVAFWCNPISGHATLYWYQQILGQGPKLLIQFQNNGVVDDSQLPKDRFSAERLKGVDSTLKIQPAKLEDSAVYLCASSSKLAGELFFGEGSRLTVL.

A single count supports this clone. The gene calls are TRBV5-1 and TRBJ1-5; tentatively, D is TRBD1 (6 bases). The CDR3 sequence is 14 residues long. V was pared by 0 bases and J by 4 bases, with 8 bases between. Germline V gene sequence: CDR1 SGHRS, CDR2 YFSETQ. CDR3 DNA sequence: TGCGCCAGCAGCTTGGGACAGGCGAATCAGCCCCAGCATTTT. Translated, it gives CASSLGQANQPQHF.